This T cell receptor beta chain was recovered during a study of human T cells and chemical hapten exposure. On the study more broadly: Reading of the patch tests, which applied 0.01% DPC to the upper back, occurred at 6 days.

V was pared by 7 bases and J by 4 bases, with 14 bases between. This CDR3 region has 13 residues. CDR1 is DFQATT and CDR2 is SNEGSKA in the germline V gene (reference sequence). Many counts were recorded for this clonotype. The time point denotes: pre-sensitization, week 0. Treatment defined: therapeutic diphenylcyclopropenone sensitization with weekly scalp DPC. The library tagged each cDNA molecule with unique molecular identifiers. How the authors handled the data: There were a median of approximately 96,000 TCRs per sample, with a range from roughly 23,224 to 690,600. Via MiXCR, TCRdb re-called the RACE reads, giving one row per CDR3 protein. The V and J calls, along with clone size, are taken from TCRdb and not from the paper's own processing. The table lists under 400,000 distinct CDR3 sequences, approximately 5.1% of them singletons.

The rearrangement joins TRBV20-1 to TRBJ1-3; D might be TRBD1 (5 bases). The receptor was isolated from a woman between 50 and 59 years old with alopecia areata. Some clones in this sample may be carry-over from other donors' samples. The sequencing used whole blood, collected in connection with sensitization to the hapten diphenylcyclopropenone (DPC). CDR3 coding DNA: TGCAGTGTTGGGCAGGGCTCCGGAAACACCATATATTTT. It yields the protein CSVGQGSGNTIYF.